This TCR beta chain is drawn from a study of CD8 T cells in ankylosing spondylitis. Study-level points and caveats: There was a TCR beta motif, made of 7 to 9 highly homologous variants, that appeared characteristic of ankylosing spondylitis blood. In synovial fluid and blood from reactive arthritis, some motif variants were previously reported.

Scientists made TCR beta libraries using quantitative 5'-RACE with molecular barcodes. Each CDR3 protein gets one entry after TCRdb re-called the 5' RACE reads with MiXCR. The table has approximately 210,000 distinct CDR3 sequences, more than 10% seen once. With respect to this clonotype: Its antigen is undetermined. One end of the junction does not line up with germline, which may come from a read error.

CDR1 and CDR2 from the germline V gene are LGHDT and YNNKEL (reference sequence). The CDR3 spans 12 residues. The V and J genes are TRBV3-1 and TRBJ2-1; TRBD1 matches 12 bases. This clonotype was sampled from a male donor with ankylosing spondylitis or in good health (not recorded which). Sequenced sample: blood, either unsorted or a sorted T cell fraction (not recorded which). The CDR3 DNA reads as TGTGCCAGCAGCCAAGGGGACAGGGGGCATCTCTTC. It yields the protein CASSQGDRGHLF.